This TCR beta chain was obtained from a study of control samples from healthy donors and cancer patients. Sequencing was performed with immunoSEQ multiplex PCR; in TCRdb, only in-frame clones are kept and a portion is missing. The sample consists of 65,000 to 100,000 clones, roughly 91% of them appearing once. This clone showed up just once. Germline loops: CDR1 LGHDT, CDR2 YNNKEL (reference sequence). The CDR3 loop spans 12 amino acids. Trimming stripped 1 base from V and 4 bases from J, with 4 bases between. The chain uses TRBV3-1 (or the pseudogene TRBV3-2) and TRBJ2-5, with D hard to call. The receptor was derived from a man in his forties or fifties in good health. Sequenced material: blood. The CDR3 loop is CASSQGGETQYF. The CDR3 nucleotides read TGTGCCAGCAGCCAAGGCGGAGAGACCCAGTACTTC.